The present T cell receptor (beta chain) was sequenced within a study of blood T cell repertoires in COVID-19. Study-level information: Sites across the United States, Italy and Spain contributed samples from acute and convalescent COVID-19.

TCRdb's table, derived via immunoSEQ multiplex PCR, lists solely in-frame clones and lacks some. The top ten hold about 3% of the sample, which has about 380,000 clones, roughly 87% seen once. V was pared by 4 bases and J by 3 bases, with 12 bases between. The CDR3 has 14 residues. Germline lookup yields CDR1 LNHDA and CDR2 SQIVND (reference sequence). Sequenced: PBMCs or T cells enriched from blood (not recorded which). The source is a woman in her 30s who had recovered from COVID-19. V usage is TRBV19 and J usage is TRBJ1-2; D is undetermined. CDR3 nucleotide sequence: TGTGCCAGTAGTAATTCGGGAGTGCACTATGGCTACACCTTC. Protein sequence: CASSNSGVHYGYTF.